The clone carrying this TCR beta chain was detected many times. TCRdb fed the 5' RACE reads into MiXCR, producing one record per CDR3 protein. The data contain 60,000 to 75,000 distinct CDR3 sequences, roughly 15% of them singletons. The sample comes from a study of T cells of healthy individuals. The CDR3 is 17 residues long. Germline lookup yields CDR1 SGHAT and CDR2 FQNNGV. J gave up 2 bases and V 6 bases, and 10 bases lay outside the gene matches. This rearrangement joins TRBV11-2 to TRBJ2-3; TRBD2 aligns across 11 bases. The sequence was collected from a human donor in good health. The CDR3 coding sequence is TGTGCCAGCAGACCCCCGGGACTAGCGGTTACCACAGATACGCAGTATTTT. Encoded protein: CASRPPGLAVTTDTQYF.